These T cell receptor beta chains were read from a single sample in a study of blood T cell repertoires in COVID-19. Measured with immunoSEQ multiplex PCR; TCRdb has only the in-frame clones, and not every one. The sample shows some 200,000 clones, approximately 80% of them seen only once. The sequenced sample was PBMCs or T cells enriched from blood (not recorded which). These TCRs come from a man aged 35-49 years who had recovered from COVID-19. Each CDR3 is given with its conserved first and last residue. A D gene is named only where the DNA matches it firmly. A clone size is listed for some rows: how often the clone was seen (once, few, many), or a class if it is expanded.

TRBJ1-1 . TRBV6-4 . TGTGCCAGCAGTGACCAGCCTTGGAGTGAAGCTTTCTTT CASSDQPWSEAFF
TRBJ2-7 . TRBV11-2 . TGTGCCAGCAGTCCCACTGGAGGGGGGGCCTACGAGCAGTACTTC CASSPTGGGAYEQYF
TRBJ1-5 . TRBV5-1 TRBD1 TGCGCCAGCAGCGGAGGGGGCATCAATCAGCCCCAGCATTTT CASSGGGINQPQHF
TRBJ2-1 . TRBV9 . TGTGCCAGCAGCTTAAATAGCCCACTCTCCTACAATGAGCAGTTCTTC CASSLNSPLSYNEQFF
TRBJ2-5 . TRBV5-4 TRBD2 TGTGCCAGCAGCTTCGGGGGGACTAGCCAAGAGACCCAGTACTTC CASSFGGTSQETQYF
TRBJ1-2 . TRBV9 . TGTGCCAGCAGCAAGACTCGGACAGTCGCCTTTGATGGCTACACCTTC CASSKTRTVAFDGYTF
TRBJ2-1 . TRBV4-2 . TGTGCCAGCAGCCAAGGACACGGGGATGAGCAGTTCTTC CASSQGHGDEQFF
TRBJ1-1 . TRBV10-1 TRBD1 TGCGCCAGCAGTTGGGACAGGAACACTGAAGCTTTCTTT CASSWDRNTEAFF
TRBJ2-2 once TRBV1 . TGCACCAGCAGCCAAGAGCGGGGGGGACTTTCCGGGGAGCTGTTTTTT CTSSQERGGLSGELFF
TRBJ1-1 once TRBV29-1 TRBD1 TGCAGCGTTGAAGGGAGGAACAGGGGTGGGGGCACTGAAGCTTTCTTT CSVEGRNRGGGTEAFF
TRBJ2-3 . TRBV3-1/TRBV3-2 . TGTGCCAGCAGCCAAGCGGCGGGGGCTAGCACAGATACGCAGTATTTT CASSQAAGASTDTQYF
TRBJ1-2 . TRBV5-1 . TGCGCCAGCAGCTTGGGCGGTTCAGTACGTAACCCCTATGGCTACACCTTC CASSLGGSVRNPYGYTF
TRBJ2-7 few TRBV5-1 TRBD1 TGCGCCAGCAGCTGGGACAGGGGGCAAGTCTACGAGCAGTACTTC CASSWDRGQVYEQYF
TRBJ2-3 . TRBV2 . TGTGCCAGATACAGGGTAACGAGCACAGATACGCAGTATTTT CARYRVTSTDTQYF
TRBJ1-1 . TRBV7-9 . TGTGCCAGCAGCTCGGGGAGTGGAACTGAAGCTTTCTTT CASSSGSGTEAFF
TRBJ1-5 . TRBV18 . TGTGCCAGCTCACCACCGGAACGGGGGCCCCAGCATTTT CASSPPERGPQHF
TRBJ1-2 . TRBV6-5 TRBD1 TGTGCCAGCAGTACAGGGACAGGGGGAGGCTATGGCTACACCTTC CASSTGTGGGYGYTF
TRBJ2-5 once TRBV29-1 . TGCAGCGTTGAATCGGGACACGCCGGAGGAGAGACCCAGTACTTC CSVESGHAGGETQYF
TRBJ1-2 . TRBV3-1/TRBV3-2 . TGTGCCAGCAGCCAAGGGCAGGTCCATGGCTACACCTTC CASSQGQVHGYTF
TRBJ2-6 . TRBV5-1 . TGCGCCAGCAGCTTGGCTGTACTACATTCGGCGTCTGGGGCCAACGTCCTGACTTTC CASSLAVLHSASGANVLTF
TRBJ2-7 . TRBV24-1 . TGTGCCACCAGCACCCGATTCCAGGGGAGCGAGCAGTACTTC CATSTRFQGSEQYF
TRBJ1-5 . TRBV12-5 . TGTGCTAGTGGCCATAGAAGCCCAGGGGCCTTCAATCAGCCCCAGCATTTT CASGHRSPGAFNQPQHF
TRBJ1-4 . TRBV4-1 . TGCGCCAGCAGCCAAGCAACAGGGTATGAAAAACTGTTTTTT CASSQATGYEKLFF
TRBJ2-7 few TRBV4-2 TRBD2 TGTGCCAGCAGCCAAGGGACTAGCGGGGACTACCGGTACGAGCAGTACTTC CASSQGTSGDYRYEQYF
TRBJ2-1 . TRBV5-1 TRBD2 TGCGCCAGCAGCCCCTTGGCGGGAGGGTTGAATGAGCAGTTCTTC CASSPLAGGLNEQFF
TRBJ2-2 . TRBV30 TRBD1 TGTGCCTGGAGTGGGCGGGCAGGGGGCATCGGGGAGCTGTTTTTT CAWSGRAGGIGELFF
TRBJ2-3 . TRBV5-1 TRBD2 TGCGCCAGCAGCTGGGGGACTAGCGGCACAGATACGCAGTATTTT CASSWGTSGTDTQYF
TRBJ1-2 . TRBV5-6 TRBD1 TGTGCCAGCAGCCGTATACGGACAGGGGGCAATGGCTACACCTTC CASSRIRTGGNGYTF
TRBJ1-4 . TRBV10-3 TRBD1 TGTGCCATCAGTGAGGACAGGGGGCTTACTAATGAAAAACTGTTTTTT CAISEDRGLTNEKLFF
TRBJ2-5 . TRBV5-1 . TGCGCCAGCAAGCTACAAGAGACCCAGTACTTC CASKLQETQYF
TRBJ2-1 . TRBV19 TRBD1 TGTGCCAGCTCGGGACAGGGCTCCTACAATGAGCAGTTCTTC CASSGQGSYNEQFF
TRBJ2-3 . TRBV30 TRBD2 TGTGCCTGGAGGAAGAGCGGGGGGACAGATACGCAGTATTTT CAWRKSGGTDTQYF